This T cell receptor beta chain was recorded in a study of CD8+CD57+ T cells in acquired aplastic anemia. Whole-study context: Quantities of DNA derived from sorted CD4+ and CD8+ cells averaged around 3 ug.

TCR beta VDJ combinations and CDR3 sequences were profiled from genomic DNA. Each CDR3 protein gets one entry after TCRdb re-called the reads with MiXCR. In the table there are 95,000 to 150,000 distinct CDR3 sequences, about 40% of which are singletons. All patients picked for sequencing had shown, by flow cytometry, an expansion of CD8+CD57+ cells. At the time of blood sampling, patients had not yet received any therapy. A word on this clonotype: Its antigen is undetermined.

The study, taken as a whole, reports: Researchers report that fewer than 30 CD8+ CDR3 sequences appeared in both patients and controls.

Germline V lookup: CDR1 LNHDA, CDR2 SQIVND (reference sequence). The CDR3 contains 11 residues. V shed 10 bases and J 14 bases; nucleotides not matched to a gene: 5. The specimen was sorted CD4+, CD8+, or CD8+CD57+ T cells (not recorded which) from PBMCs. The receptor was isolated from a human donor with aplastic anemia. The gene calls are TRBV19 and TRBJ1-6, with 10 nucleotides matching TRBD1. CDR3 protein: CATKTGGTLHF. The CDR3 coding sequence is TGTGCCACCAAGACAGGGGGCACCCTCCACTTT.